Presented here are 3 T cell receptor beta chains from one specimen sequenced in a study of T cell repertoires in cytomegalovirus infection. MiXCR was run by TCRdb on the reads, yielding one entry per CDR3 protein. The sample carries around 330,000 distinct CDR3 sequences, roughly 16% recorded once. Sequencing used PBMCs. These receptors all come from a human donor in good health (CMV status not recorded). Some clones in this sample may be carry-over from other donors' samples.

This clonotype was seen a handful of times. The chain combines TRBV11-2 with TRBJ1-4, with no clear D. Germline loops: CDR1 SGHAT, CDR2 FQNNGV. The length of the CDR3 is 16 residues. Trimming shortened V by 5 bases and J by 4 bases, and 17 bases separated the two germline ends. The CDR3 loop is CASSPYTRGDNEKLFF. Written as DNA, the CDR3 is TGTGCCAGCAGCCCATATACCCGGGGAGATAATGAAAAACTGTTTTTT.

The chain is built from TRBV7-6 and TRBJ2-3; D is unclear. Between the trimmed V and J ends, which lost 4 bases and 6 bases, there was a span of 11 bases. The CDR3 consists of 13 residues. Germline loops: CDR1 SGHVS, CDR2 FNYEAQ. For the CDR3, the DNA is TGTGCCAGCAGCTCCCGGCGTATGGATACGCAGTATTTT. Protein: CASSSRRMDTQYF.

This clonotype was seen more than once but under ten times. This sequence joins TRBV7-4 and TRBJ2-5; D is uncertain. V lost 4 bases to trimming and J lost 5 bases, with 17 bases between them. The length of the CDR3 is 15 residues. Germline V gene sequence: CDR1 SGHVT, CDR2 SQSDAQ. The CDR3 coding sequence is TGTGCCAGCAGCTATTGGACCCAACCGACCGAGACCCAGTACTTC. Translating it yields CASSYWTQPTETQYF.